This TCR beta chain was captured by sequencing in a study of OX40 agonist ivuxolimab in advanced cancers. Study overall: People who had prior anti-PD-1, anti-PD-L1 or anti-CTLA-4 therapy could take part, and under 50% had some.

Of note for this clone: Its antigen is not known.

The table came from immunoSEQ multiplex PCR; TCRdb's copy has only in-frame clones and leaves some out. The sample has fewer than 20,000 clones, around three quarters seen once; the top ten hold roughly 15%. Study conclusions and caveats: The mean number of expanded clones was higher in CD8+ T cells than in CD4+.

This TCR was sampled from an adult with an advanced solid tumor such as melanoma, head and neck, liver or kidney cancer. The sample consisted of CD4+ or CD8+ T cells sorted from blood, taken in a trial of the OX40 agonist ivuxolimab.

CDR3 nucleotide sequence: TGTGCCAGCATGGGACGGGAGGCGGGGCTGAACACTGAAGCTTTCTTT. This sequence encodes CASMGREAGLNTEAFF. The V gene is TRBV6-6, the J gene TRBJ1-1; tentatively, D is TRBD1 (5 bases). The germline V and J ends were trimmed by 7 bases and 0 bases, with 18 bases remaining between them. The CDR3 runs to 16 residues. CDR1 and CDR2 from the germline V gene are MNHNY and SVGAGI (reference sequence).